This passage covers 13 T cell receptor beta chains from one sample sequenced in a study of cytomegalovirus exposure and HLA in healthy donors. The PCR was carried out with 60 Vbeta primers and 13 Jbeta primers. Generated by immunoSEQ multiplex PCR, the TCRdb table keeps only in-frame clones and is missing some. The sample yields about 140,000 clones, around 80% seen once. Sequenced sample: PBMCs. Every receptor here comes from a man aged 45-60 years in good health and CMV-seronegative.

Only a few counts were recorded for this clone. The chain couples TRBV5-1 to TRBJ2-5; maybe TRBD1 (5 bases). CDR1 SGHRS and CDR2 YFSETQ come from the germline V gene. V lost 1 base to trimming and J lost 5 bases, with 18 bases between them. The CDR3 is 16 residues long. The CDR3 bases are TGCGCCAGCAGCTTGAGCTTGACAGCCGTGCGGGAGACCCAGTACTTC. This sequence encodes CASSLSLTAVRETQYF. The whole variable domain, remainder taken from reference TRBV5-1 and TRBJ2-5, is KAGVTQTPRYLIKTRGQQVTLSCSPISGHRSVSWYQQTPGQGLQFLFEYFSETQRNKGNFPGRFSGRQFSNSRSEMNVSTLELGDSALYLCASSLSLTAVRETQYFGPGTRLLVL.

This clone was seen only a few times. DNA of the CDR3: TGTGCCAGCAGGGGGACAGGGAGCACTGAAGCTTTCTTT. Translation gives CASRGTGSTEAFF. The J gene is TRBJ1-1, the V gene TRBV6-6, with 9 bases lining up with TRBD1. The CDR3 is 13 amino acids. V dropped 6 bases and J dropped 4; count of bases not matched to a gene: 3. The V gene's germline CDR1 is MNHNY and CDR2 SVGAGI (reference sequence).

The chain has TRBV29-1 and TRBJ2-7, with D perhaps TRBD1 (6 bases). The CDR3 totals 12 residues. V was clipped by 7 bases and J by 6 bases, with 16 bases between them. Germline values: CDR1 SQVTM, CDR2 ANQGSEA. CDR3 sequence reads: CSAVETGPEQYF. The CDR3 DNA sequence: TGCAGCGCGGTTGAAACAGGGCCCGAGCAGTACTTC.

In this sample, this clone turned up a few times. The chain combines TRBV7-8 with TRBJ1-1, with D maybe TRBD1 (5 bases). The germline V gene has CDR1 SGHVS and CDR2 FQNEAQ. The CDR3 runs to 16 residues. V was cut by 1 base and J by 3 bases, with 15 bases left in between. The CDR3 DNA follows: TGTGCCAGCAGCTTAGAGCCCGGGGGTGTTCACACTGAAGCTTTCTTT. This codes for CASSLEPGGVHTEAFF.

V gene TRBV7-2 combines with J gene TRBJ2-7, with a possible D match to TRBD2 (6 bases). The CDR3 consists of 12 residues. The germline CDR1 and CDR2 sequences are SGHTA and FQGNSA. The germline V and J ends were trimmed by 8 bases and 0 bases, with 8 bases remaining between them. CDR3 coding DNA: TGTGCCAGCGGAGGGTACTCCTACGAGCAGTACTTC. This gives the protein CASGGYSYEQYF.

J is TRBJ1-2 and V is TRBV27; D ambiguous. Trimming took 4 bases from V and 1 from J, leaving 10 bases between them. This CDR3 comprises 14 residues. Germline loops: CDR1 MNHEY, CDR2 SMNVEV (reference sequence). The CDR3 DNA sequence: TGTGCCAGCAGTTCGGTTTCCCATAACTATGGCTACACCTTC. It codes for CASSSVSHNYGYTF.

The gene calls are TRBV6-1 and TRBJ1-4; 11 bases agree with TRBD1. This CDR3 spans 14 amino acids. Germline CDR1 and CDR2: MNHNS and SASEGT. V was pared by 7 bases and J by 7 bases, with 5 bases of the junction left unmatched. The CDR3 spells CASTIGTGGEKLFF. The CDR3 coding sequence is TGTGCCAGCACAATAGGGACAGGGGGTGAAAAACTGTTTTTT.

The rearrangement joins TRBV18 to TRBJ2-7; D perhaps matches TRBD1 (6 bases). V gave up 5 bases and J gave up 0 bases, with 11 bases separating them. CDR1 KGHSH and CDR2 LQKENI come from the germline V gene. The CDR3 contains 14 residues. CDR3 sequence: CASSAGQSSYEQYF. As DNA, the CDR3 is TGTGCCAGCTCAGCTGGACAGAGCTCCTACGAGCAGTACTTC.

This clone was seen a handful of times. A read error may produce the germline difference seen at one junction end. This chain links TRBV7-7 with TRBJ2-7; D is uncertain. CDR3 size: 13 residues. Germline CDR1 is SSHAT and CDR2 is FNYEAQ (reference sequence). The CDR3 sequence: CASSLDPGNEQYF. The DNA of the CDR3 is TGTGCTAGCAGCTTAGACCCCGGTAACGAGCAGTACTTC. The full variable domain, rest sourced from reference TRBV7-7 and TRBJ2-7, is GAGVSQSPRYKVTKRGQDVTLRCDPISSHATLYWYQQALGQGPEFLTYFNYEAQPDKSGLPSDRFSAERPEGSISTLTIQRTEQRDSAMYRCASSLDPGNEQYFGPGTRLTVT.

Points on this clone: This sample also contains other DNA sequences that code for the same CDR3. As DNA, the CDR3 is TGTGCCAGCTCACCGGGACAGACCTACGAGCAGTACTTC. This gives the protein CASSPGQTYEQYF. The chain employs TRBV18 and TRBJ2-7, with 7 bases lining up with TRBD1. The CDR3 is 13 amino acids. Losses at the gene ends were 3 bases for V and 2 bases for J; bases not matched to a gene: 1. Germline V gene sequence: CDR1 KGHSH, CDR2 LQKENI. The full variable domain, with the rest looked up from reference TRBV18 and TRBJ2-7, is NAGVMQNPRHLVRRRGQEARLRCSPMKGHSHVYWYRQLPEEGLKFMVYLQKENIIDESGMPKERFSAEFPKEGPSILRIQQVVRGDSAAYFCASSPGQTYEQYFGPGTRLTVT.

This chain connects TRBV6-4 to TRBJ2-2; 12 bases agree with TRBD2. The J segment lost 2 bases and the V segment lost 6 bases, leaving 4 bases of the junction unmatched. CDR3 length: 16 residues. Germline assignment: CDR1 MRHNA and CDR2 SNTAGT. CDR3 protein: CASSETSGGNTGELFF. The DNA for the CDR3 is TGTGCCAGCAGCGAGACTAGCGGGGGTAACACCGGGGAGCTGTTTTTT.

Only a few counts were recorded for this clone. CDR3 in DNA: TGCAGCGTTTTCTCGGGGGGACTAGCGGGAGGGCCTGACACCGGGGAGCTGTTTTTT. It encodes CSVFSGGLAGGPDTGELFF. The chain joins TRBV29-1 to TRBJ2-2; TRBD2 aligns across 16 bases. Trimming took 5 bases from V and 3 from J; bases not matched to a gene: 12. Germline CDR1 and CDR2: SQVTM and ANQGSEA. The CDR3 has 19 residues.

This clone occurred a few times. The chain has TRBV6-5 and TRBJ2-7; D is unresolved. Germline lookup yields CDR1 MNHEY and CDR2 SVGAGI. The CDR3 covers 15 residues. Trimming took 2 bases from V and 7 from J, leaving 18 bases between them. The CDR3 spells CASSYPLRGPKEQYF. The DNA of the CDR3 is TGTGCCAGCAGTTACCCGTTGCGAGGCCCGAAGGAGCAGTACTTC.